This T cell receptor beta chain is from a study of blood T cell repertoires in COVID-19. The germline CDR1 and CDR2 sequences are MNHEY and SVGAGI. CDR3 length: 15 amino acids. The V segment lost 6 bases and the J segment 4 bases; nucleotides outside the gene matches: 8. Clones were read by immunoSEQ multiplex PCR, and TCRdb kept only the in-frame ones, dropping some. The profile covers over 150,000 clones, with more than 80% appearing a single time and 6% to 6.5% taken by the ten largest. All enrollees were about 18 to 100 years old and from about two dozen US areas. The chain combines TRBV6-5 with TRBJ1-1; TRBD1 matches at 10 bases. Sequenced input: PBMCs or T cells enriched from blood (not recorded which). This TCR was recovered from a man aged 40-50 years who had recovered from COVID-19. The CDR3 region is CASRRQGAGVTEAFF. CDR3 nucleotide sequence: TGTGCCAGCAGGAGACAGGGGGCAGGGGTCACTGAAGCTTTCTTT.